This T cell receptor (beta chain) was found in a study of early T cells in non-severe SARS-CoV-2 infection. The library protocol tagged individual cDNA molecules with unique molecular identifiers. TCRdb itself ran the 5' RACE reads through MiXCR, one entry per CDR3 protein. The sample consists of roughly 92,000 distinct CDR3 sequences, approximately 12% of them appearing once. As to this clonotype: Its antigen is unknown.

Germline CDR1 reads SQVTM; CDR2 reads ANQGSEA. V lost 4 bases and J lost 0, with 16 bases in between. CDR3 size: 15 residues. Study-level points and caveats: The VDJdb matching leaned toward anti-spike CD8 responses and overlooked private and CD4 specificities.

V usage is TRBV29-1 and J usage is TRBJ2-7; perhaps TRBD2 as D (6 bases). The material sequenced was whole blood, taken at baseline. The source of this sequence is an adult who was a healthcare worker with PCR-confirmed SARS-CoV-2 infection or an uninfected control (not recorded which). The CDR3, as DNA: TGCAGCGTTGTTGATCCGGCCGGGAGCTCCTACGAGCAGTACTTC. Its translation is CSVVDPAGSSYEQYF.